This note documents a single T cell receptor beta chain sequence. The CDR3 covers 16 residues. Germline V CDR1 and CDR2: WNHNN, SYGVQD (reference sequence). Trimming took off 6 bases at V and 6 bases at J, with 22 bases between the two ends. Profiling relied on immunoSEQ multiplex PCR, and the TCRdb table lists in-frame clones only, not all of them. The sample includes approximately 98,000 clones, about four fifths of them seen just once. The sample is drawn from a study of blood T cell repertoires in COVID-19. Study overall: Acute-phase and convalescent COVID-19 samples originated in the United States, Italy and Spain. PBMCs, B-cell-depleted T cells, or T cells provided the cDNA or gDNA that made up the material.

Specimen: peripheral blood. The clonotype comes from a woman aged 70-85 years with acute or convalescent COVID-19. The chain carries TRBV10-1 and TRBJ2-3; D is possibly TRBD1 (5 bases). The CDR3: CASSHNRNHAVDTQYF. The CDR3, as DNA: TGCGCCAGCAGCCACAACAGGAACCACGCGGTGGATACGCAGTATTTT.